This T cell receptor beta chain is from a study of T cells in Graves' hyperthyroidism and ophthalmopathy. If no ophthalmopathy progression occurred within 18 months, Graves' hyperthyroidism was stable. V was clipped by 1 base and J by 0 bases, with 13 bases between them. This CDR3 comprises 18 residues. Per germline, CDR1 LNHNV and CDR2 YYDKDF (reference sequence). RNA transcripts yielded amplified TCR beta CDR3 regions. HTBI primers were the set used in a first-round RT-PCR of the TCR CDR3. TCRdb itself ran the multiplex PCR reads through MiXCR, one entry per CDR3 protein. The profile covers about 560,000 distinct CDR3 sequences, with 13% to 15% appearing a single time and 14% taken by the ten largest.

Material: blood. V and J are TRBV15 and TRBJ2-6; the D gene is possibly TRBD1 (5 bases). The TCR originated in a woman aged 40 to 55 with Graves' hyperthyroidism. The CDR3 sequence is CATSRAPDTISGANVLTF. Written as DNA, the CDR3 is TGTGCCACCAGCAGAGCCCCGGACACGATCTCTGGGGCCAACGTCCTGACTTTC.